Described below is a single T cell receptor (beta chain) sequence and its context. In the study's own analysis: Amplification with reference gene primers provided the estimates of nucleated cell counts. Sequencing was performed with immunoSEQ multiplex PCR; in TCRdb, only in-frame clones are kept and a portion is missing. V and J calls and clone size are given by that table; D and trimming were obtained from the DNA. Of more than 95,000 clones in the sample, about 80% were seen once. The sample comes from a study of blood T cell repertoires in COVID-19. The wider study: Italy, Spain and the United States were the sources of the convalescent and acute COVID-19 samples. From T cells, B-cell-depleted T cells, or PBMCs came the material, which was cDNA or gDNA.

Germline CDR1 reads SGHNT; CDR2 reads YENEEA. This CDR3 comprises 14 residues. Trimming shortened V by 8 bases and J by 4 bases, and 16 bases separated the two germline ends. Sequenced: peripheral blood. The V gene is TRBV11-3, the J gene TRBJ2-3; D perhaps matches TRBD1 (6 bases). The clonotype comes from a man in his sixties or seventies with active or convalescent COVID-19. The CDR3 bases are TGTGCCAGCCGGGCAGGGGTTCCCTCAGATACGCAGTATTTT. It translates to CASRAGVPSDTQYF.